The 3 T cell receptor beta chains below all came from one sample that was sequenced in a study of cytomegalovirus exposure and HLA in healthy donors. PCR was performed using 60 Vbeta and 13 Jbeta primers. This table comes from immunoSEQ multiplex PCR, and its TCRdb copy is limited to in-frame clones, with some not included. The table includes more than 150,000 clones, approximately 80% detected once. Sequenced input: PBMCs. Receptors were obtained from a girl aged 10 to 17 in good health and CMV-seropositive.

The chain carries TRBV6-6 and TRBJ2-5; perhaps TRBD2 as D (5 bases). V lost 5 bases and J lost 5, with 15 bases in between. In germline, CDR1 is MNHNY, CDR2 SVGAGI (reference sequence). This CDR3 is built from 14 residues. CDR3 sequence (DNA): TGTGCCAGCAGTCCTCTAGCTACCGGGGAGACCCAGTACTTC. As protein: CASSPLATGETQYF.

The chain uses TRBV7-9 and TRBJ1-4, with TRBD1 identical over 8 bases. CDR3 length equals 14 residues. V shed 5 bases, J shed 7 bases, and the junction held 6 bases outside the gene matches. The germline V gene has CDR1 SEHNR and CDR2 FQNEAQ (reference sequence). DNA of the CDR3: TGTGCCAGCAGCGTACAGGGGGTGTCTGAAAAACTGTTTTTT. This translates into CASSVQGVSEKLFF.

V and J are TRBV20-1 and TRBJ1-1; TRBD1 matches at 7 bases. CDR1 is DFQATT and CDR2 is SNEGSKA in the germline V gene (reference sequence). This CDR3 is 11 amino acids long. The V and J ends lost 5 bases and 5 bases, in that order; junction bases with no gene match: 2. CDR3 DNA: TGCAGTGCTGGGGGACAGACTGAAGCTTTCTTT. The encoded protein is CSAGGQTEAFF.